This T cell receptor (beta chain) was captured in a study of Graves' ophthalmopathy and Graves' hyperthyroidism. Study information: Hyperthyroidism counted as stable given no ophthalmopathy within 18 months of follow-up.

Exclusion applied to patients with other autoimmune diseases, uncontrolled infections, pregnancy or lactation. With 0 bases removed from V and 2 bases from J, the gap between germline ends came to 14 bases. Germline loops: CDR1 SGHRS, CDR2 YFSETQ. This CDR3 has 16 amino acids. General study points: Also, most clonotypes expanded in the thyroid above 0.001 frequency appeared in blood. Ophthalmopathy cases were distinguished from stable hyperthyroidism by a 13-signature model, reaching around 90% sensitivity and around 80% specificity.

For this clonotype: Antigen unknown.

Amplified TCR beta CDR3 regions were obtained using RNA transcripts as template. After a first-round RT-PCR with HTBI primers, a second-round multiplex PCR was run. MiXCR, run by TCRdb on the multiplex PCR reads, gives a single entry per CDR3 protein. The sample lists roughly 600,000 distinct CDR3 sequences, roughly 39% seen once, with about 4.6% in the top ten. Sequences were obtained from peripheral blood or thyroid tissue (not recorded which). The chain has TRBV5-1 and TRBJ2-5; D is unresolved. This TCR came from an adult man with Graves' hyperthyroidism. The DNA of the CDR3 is TGCGCCAGCAGCTTGGACGTAACCATACTACAAGAGACCCAGTACTTC. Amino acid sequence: CASSLDVTILQETQYF.